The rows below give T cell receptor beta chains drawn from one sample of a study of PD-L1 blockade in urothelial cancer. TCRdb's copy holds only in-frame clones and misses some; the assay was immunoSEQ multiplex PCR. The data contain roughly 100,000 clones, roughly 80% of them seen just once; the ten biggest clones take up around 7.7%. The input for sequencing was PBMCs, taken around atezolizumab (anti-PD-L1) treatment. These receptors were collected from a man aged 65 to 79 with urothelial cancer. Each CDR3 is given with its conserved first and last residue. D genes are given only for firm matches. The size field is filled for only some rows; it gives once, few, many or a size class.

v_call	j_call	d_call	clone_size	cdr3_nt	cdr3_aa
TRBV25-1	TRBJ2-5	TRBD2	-	TGTGCCAGCAGTGAAGGGACTAGCGGGTTACAAGAGACCCAGTACTTC	CASSEGTSGLQETQYF
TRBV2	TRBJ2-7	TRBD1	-	TGTGCCAGCAGTGGCGAAGAGACAGGGTCCTACGAGCAGTACTTC	CASSGEETGSYEQYF
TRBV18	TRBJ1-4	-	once	TGTGCCAGCTCACCGGACAGTTCTAATGAAAAACTGTTTTTT	CASSPDSSNEKLFF
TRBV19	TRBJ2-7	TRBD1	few	TGTGCCAGAGGATACGACAGGGAAATCTTC	CARGYDREIF
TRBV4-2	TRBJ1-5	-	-	TGTGCCAGCAGCCAAGATCTCAGGGTGTCAGGAGCCCAGCATTTT	CASSQDLRVSGAQHF
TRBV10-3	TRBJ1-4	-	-	TGTGCCATCAGTGAACGGTTTGCGGGTACTAATGAAAAACTGTTTTTT	CAISERFAGTNEKLFF
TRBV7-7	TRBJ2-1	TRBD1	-	TGTGCTAGCAGCCCGGACAGGGAGGATGAGCAGTTCTTC	CASSPDREDEQFF
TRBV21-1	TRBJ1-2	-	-	TGTGCCAGCAGCGCCGGGACAGGGTATGCCTACACCTTC	CASSAGTGYAYTF
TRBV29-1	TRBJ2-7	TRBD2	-	TGCAGCGGAAGACTAGCGGGAGGCTACGAGCAGTACTTC	CSGRLAGGYEQYF
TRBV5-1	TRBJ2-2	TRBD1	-	TGCGCCAGCAGCTTGCAGACAGGGGGTACCGGGGAGCTGTTTTTT	CASSLQTGGTGELFF
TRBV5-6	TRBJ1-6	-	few	TGTGCCAGCAGCTCACTGGACAGAAACTATAATTCACCCCTCCACTTT	CASSSLDRNYNSPLHF
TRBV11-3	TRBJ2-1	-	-	TGTGCCAGCAGCTTAAGCAGGAACAATGAGCAGTTCTTC	CASSLSRNNEQFF
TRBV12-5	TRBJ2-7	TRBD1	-	TGTGCTAGTGGGTCAGGGGGAGTCACCTACGAGCAGTACTTC	CASGSGGVTYEQYF
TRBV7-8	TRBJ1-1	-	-	TGTGCCAGCAATTTACCAGGTGGAAACACTGAAGCTTTCTTT	CASNLPGGNTEAFF
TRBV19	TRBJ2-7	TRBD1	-	TGTGCCAGTACCGCCGGGACAGGTCTGGGAGAGCAGTACTTC	CASTAGTGLGEQYF
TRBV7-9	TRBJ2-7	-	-	TGTGCCAGCAGCTTAGGGGGGCAGACAAACTACGAGCAGTACTTC	CASSLGGQTNYEQYF
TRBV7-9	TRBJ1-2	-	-	TGTGCCAGCAGCTCAGAACAGACGCCGAGGGACTTATATGGCTACACCTTC	CASSSEQTPRDLYGYTF
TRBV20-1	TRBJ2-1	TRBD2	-	TGCAGTGTAGCGGGAGAGGTTGAGCAGTTCTTC	CSVAGEVEQFF
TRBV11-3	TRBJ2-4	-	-	TGTGCCAGCAGCTTAGATTGGGGGGGCTTGGAAGACATTCAGTACTTC	CASSLDWGGLEDIQYF
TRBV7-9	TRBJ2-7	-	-	TGTGCCAGCAGCTTAGGGGCTTCAGGTGAGCAGTACTTC	CASSLGASGEQYF
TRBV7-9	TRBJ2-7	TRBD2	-	TGTGCCAGCAGCTCTGGGACTAGCGGGGACGAGCAGTACTTC	CASSSGTSGDEQYF
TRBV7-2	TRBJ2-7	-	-	TGTGCCAGCAGCTCCGGGACTCTCTCCTACGAGCAGTACTTC	CASSSGTLSYEQYF
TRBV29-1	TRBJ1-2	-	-	TGCAGCGGTTCCCTTGGAGGGTCTAACTATGGCTACACCTTC	CSGSLGGSNYGYTF
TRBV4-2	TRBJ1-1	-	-	TGTGCCAGCAGCCGGGAGATAGAGAACACTGAAGCTTTCTTT	CASSREIENTEAFF
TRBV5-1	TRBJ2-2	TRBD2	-	TGCGCCAGCACCAGCCGAGTGGGGGGGGCGAACACCGGGGAGCTGTTTTTT	CASTSRVGGANTGELFF
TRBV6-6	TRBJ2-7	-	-	TGTGCCAGCAGTTACCAGGGCTCCTACGAGCAGTACTTC	CASSYQGSYEQYF
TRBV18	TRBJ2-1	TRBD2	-	TGTGCCAGCTCACCACGAGCGGGGGGAAGGGACAATGAGCAGTTCTTC	CASSPRAGGRDNEQFF
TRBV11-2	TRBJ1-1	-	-	TGTGCCAGCAGCCCTCCTCTCCGGTTT	CASSPPLRF
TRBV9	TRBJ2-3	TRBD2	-	TGTGCCAGCAGCGTAGGGGCAGGACTAGCGGGGGGGGGTACAGATACGCAGTATTTT	CASSVGAGLAGGGTDTQYF
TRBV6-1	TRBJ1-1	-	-	TGTGCCAGCAGTGTGAGGGTCCCCGACACTGAAGCTTTCTTT	CASSVRVPDTEAFF
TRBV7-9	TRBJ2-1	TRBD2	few	TGTGCCAGCAGCTTCGCGGAAGCGGGAAGGCAGTTCTTC	CASSFAEAGRQFF
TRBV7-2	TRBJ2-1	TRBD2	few	TGTGCCAGCAGCCTCTCCGGGACTAGAGTGTACAATGAGCAGTTCTTC	CASSLSGTRVYNEQFF
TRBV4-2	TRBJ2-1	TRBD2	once	TGTGCCAGCAGCCAAGCGGGAGGGACTAGCTCCTACAATGAGCAGTTCTTC	CASSQAGGTSSYNEQFF
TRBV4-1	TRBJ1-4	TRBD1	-	TGCGCCAGCAGCCTGGGACAGTCTAATGAAAAACTGTTTTTT	CASSLGQSNEKLFF
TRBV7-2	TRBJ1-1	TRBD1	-	TGTGCCAGCAGAGCGACAGGGAGCGGTGAAGCTTTCTTT	CASRATGSGEAFF
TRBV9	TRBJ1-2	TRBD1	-	TGTGCCAGCAGCGTGTTACCGGGACAGAACTATGGCTACACCTTC	CASSVLPGQNYGYTF
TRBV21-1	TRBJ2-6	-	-	TGTGCCAGCAGCACAAGAACAGAACCAGTCTCTGGGGCCAACGTCCTGACTTTC	CASSTRTEPVSGANVLTF
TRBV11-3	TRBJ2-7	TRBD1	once	TGTGCCAGCAGCCATGACAGGGGGCTTGTTTACGAGCAGTACTTC	CASSHDRGLVYEQYF
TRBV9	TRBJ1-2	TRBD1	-	TGTGCCAGCAGCGAAGGACAGGGGGCTAACTATGGCTACACCTTC	CASSEGQGANYGYTF
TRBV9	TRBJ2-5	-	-	TGTGCCAGCAGCGTAGGGAGTGGAGAGACCCAGTACTTC	CASSVGSGETQYF
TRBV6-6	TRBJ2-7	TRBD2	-	TGTGCCAGCAGTTACAGCGGGGAGCAGCTACCAGGAGAGCAGTACTTC	CASSYSGEQLPGEQYF
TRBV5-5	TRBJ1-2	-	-	TGTGCCAGCAGCTTACAGGGTATCGCTGGCCATGGCTACACCTTC	CASSLQGIAGHGYTF
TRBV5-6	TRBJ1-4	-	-	TGTGCCAGCAGCTTGTCCGTGGCAGGGGCTCATGAAAAACTGTTTTTT	CASSLSVAGAHEKLFF
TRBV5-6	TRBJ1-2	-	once	TGTGCCAGCAGCTTGAGCTCCTACTATGGCTACACCTTC	CASSLSSYYGYTF
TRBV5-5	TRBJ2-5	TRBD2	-	TGTGCCAGCAGCTTACTAGGCGGGACTAGCGGGGCTCTCAAGGGAGAGACCCAGTACTTC	CASSLLGGTSGALKGETQYF
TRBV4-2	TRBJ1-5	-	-	TGTGCCAGCAGCCAACGACAGGATAGCAATCAGCCCCAGCATTTT	CASSQRQDSNQPQHF